This TCR beta chain was retrieved from a study of prognosis after radiotherapy for stage I lung cancer. Remarks on this clonotype: The antigen is not known.

The CDR3 loop spans 16 amino acids. Trimming took 0 bases from V and 5 from J; bases not matched to a gene: 5. Using two-round multiplex PCR, the authors amplified TCR beta CDR3 from genomic DNA. Primers (each specific to one TRBV or TRBJ gene) were used in first-round PCR. One entry per CDR3 protein results from TCRdb running MiXCR on the multiplex PCR reads. This table has 20,000 to 25,000 distinct CDR3 sequences, 30% to 45% appearing once. Study results and limitations: In the expanded TCR clones, tumor specificity was not determined.

This receptor was identified in a donor of 50 years or more with non-small cell lung cancer. This sample comprised PBMCs, obtained before or after stereotactic body radiation therapy (not recorded which). This chain joins TRBV12-3 or TRBV12-4 and TRBJ2-1; 9 positions match TRBD1. The CDR3 DNA is TGTGCCAGCAGTTTAGCTTACAGGGGGCTAGACAATGAGCAGTTCTTC. Its translation: CASSLAYRGLDNEQFF.